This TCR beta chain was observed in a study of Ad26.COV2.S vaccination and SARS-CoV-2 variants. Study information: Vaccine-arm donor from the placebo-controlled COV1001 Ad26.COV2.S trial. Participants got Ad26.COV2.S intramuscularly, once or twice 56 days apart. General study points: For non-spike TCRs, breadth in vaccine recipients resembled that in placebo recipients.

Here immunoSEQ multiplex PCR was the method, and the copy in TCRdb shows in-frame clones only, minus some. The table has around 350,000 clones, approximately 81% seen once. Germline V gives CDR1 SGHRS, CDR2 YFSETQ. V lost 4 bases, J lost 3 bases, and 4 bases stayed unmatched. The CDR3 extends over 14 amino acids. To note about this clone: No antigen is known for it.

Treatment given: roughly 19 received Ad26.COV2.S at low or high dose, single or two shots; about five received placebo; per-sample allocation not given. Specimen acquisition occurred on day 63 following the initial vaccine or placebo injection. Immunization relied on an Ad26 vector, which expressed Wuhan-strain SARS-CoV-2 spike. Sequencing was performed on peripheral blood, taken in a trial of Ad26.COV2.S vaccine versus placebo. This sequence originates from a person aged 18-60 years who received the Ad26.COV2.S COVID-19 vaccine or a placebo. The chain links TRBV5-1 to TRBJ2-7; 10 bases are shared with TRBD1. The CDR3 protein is CASSEWTGGYEQYF. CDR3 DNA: TGCGCCAGCAGCGAGTGGACAGGGGGCTACGAGCAGTACTTC.